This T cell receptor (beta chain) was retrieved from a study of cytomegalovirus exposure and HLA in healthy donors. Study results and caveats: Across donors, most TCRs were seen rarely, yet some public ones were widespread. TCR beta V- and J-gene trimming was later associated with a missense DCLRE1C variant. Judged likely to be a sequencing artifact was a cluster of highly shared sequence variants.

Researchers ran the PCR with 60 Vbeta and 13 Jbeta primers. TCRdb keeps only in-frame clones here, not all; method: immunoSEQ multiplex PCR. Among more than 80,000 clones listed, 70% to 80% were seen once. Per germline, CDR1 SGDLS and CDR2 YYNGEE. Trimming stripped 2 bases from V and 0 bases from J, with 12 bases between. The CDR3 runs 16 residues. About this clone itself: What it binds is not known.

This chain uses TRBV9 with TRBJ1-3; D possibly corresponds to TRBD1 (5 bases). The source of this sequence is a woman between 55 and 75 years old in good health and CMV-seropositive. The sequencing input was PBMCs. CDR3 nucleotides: TGTGCCAGCAGCGTCCCTCCCACAGGCTCTGGAAACACCATATATTTT. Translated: CASSVPPTGSGNTIYF.